These 5 T cell receptor beta chains were all obtained from the same sample, sequenced in a study of T cells in Graves' hyperthyroidism and ophthalmopathy. TCR beta CDR3 regions were amplified from RNA. Using the HTBI primer set, a first-round RT-PCR was run on the TCR CDR3. MiXCR, run by TCRdb on the multiplex PCR reads, gives a single entry per CDR3 protein. The sample lists under 450,000 distinct CDR3 sequences, about 15% occurring once. Material for sequencing was blood. Source of these receptors: a woman in her late teens or twenties with Graves' hyperthyroidism.

Comment on this clonotype: A much larger clone lies a single base off, so this may be a read error. The J gene is TRBJ1-2, the V gene TRBV12-5, with TRBD1 matching over 8 bases. The CDR3 consists of 14 residues. Germline V lookup: CDR1 LGHNT, CDR2 FRNRAP. The CDR3 sequence: CASGSLTGDYGCTF. The CDR3 DNA reads TGTGCTAGTGGTTCCTTGACAGGGGACTATGGCTGCACCTTC.

This clonotype was observed a few times. The chain couples TRBV20-1 to TRBJ1-6, with TRBD1 matching 7 bases. Trimming removed 0 bases from V and 7 bases from J; junction bases left unmatched: 12. Per germline, CDR1 DFQATT and CDR2 SNEGSKA (reference sequence). The CDR3 spans 17 residues. The CDR3, as DNA: TGCAGTGCTAGAGACAAACCGACAGGGTCGAGGAATTCACCCCTCCACTTT. Its protein is CSARDKPTGSRNSPLHF.

In this sample, this clonotype turned up many times. This rearrangement joins TRBV20-1 to TRBJ2-1; 8 bases align to TRBD1. CDR1 is DFQATT, CDR2 SNEGSKA, per germline (reference sequence). The V segment lost 6 bases and the J segment 8 bases; nucleotides outside the gene matches: 9. There are 13 residues in the CDR3. CDR3 in DNA: TGCAGTGCCGCGGACAGGGAGAGTTATGAGCAGTTCTTC. This sequence encodes CSAADRESYEQFF.

At least ten counts were recorded for this clonotype. The chain joins TRBV20-1 to TRBJ2-1; D unresolved. The length of the CDR3 is 11 residues. CDR1 is DFQATT, CDR2 SNEGSKA, per germline (reference sequence). In DNA, the CDR3 is TGCAGCCTGCCTGGCTATGATGAGCAGTTCTTC. Translation: CSLPGYDEQFF.

This clonotype was recorded at least ten times. The V gene is TRBV12-3 or TRBV12-4, the J gene TRBJ2-3, with D unresolved. The CDR3 loop spans 12 amino acids. V was clipped by 4 bases and J by 11 bases, with 13 bases between them. CDR3 DNA sequence: TGTGCCAGCAGTTCCTCTTCACTCGGGCAGTATTTT. This encodes CASSSSSLGQYF.